Reported below is one T cell receptor (beta chain). The data were taken from a study of graft-versus-host responses after intestinal transplantation. Across the study: The study gave all recipients anti-thymocyte globulin induction, then tacrolimus and steroids for 2 to 3 years.

Plated together were about 200,000 CFSE-labeled responder cells and about 200,000 irradiated, violet-dye-labeled stimulator cells. Responder CD3+CD4+ and CD3+CD8+ cells that were proliferating and CFSE-low were sorted after the reaction. Sequencing was performed with immunoSEQ multiplex PCR; in TCRdb, only in-frame clones are kept and a portion is missing. This table has roughly 20,000 clones, about 43% appearing once. From germline, CDR1 is SGHRS and CDR2 YFSETQ. The CDR3 loop spans 15 amino acids. V shed 0 bases and J shed 1 base, with 9 bases lying between them. Study-wide points: Recipient marrow held GvH clones, some first seen in ileum or blood. Circulating GvH clones peaking coincided with falling HvG clones soon after transplant.

The sequence derives from a human patient who received an intestinal transplant. This sequence joins TRBV5-1 and TRBJ2-3; D is unresolved. This specimen was alloreactive CD8+ T cells from a mixed lymphocyte reaction culture, taken before intestinal transplant. The sample's subset: CFSE-low proliferating T cells sorted from roughly six-day pre-transplant mixed lymphocyte reaction (GvH or HvG direction). CDR3 sequence (DNA): TGCGCCAGCAGCTTGGCTCCCCACGGCACAGATACGCAGTATTTT. Translating it yields CASSLAPHGTDTQYF. The full variable domain, in which reference TRBV5-1 and TRBJ2-3 provide the parts outside the CDR3, is KAGVTQTPRYLIKTRGQQVTLSCSPISGHRSVSWYQQTPGQGLQFLFEYFSETQRNKGNFPGRFSGRQFSNSRSEMNVSTLELGDSALYLCASSLAPHGTDTQYFGPGTRLTVL.